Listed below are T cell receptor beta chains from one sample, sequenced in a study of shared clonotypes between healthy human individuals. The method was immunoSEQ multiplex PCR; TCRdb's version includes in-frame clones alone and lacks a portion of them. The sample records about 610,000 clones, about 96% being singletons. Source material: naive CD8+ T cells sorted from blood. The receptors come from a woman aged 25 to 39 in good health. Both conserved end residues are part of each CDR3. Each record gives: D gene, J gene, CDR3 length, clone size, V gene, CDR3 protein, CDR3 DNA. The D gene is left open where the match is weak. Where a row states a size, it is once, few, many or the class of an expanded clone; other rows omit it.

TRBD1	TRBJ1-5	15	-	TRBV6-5	CASSYGTGGDQPQHF	TGTGCCAGCAGTTACGGGACAGGGGGCGACCAGCCCCAGCATTTT
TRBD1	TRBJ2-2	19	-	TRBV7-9	CASSPSVGTGGWRTGELFF	TGTGCCAGCAGTCCATCGGTGGGCACAGGGGGCTGGCGCACCGGGGAGCTGTTTTTT
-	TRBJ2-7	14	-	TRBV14	CASSQGLGGYEQYF	TGTGCCAGCAGCCAAGGTCTCGGGGGCTACGAGCAGTACTTC
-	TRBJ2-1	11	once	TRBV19	CASSRTNEQFF	TGTGCCAGTAGTAGGACTAATGAGCAGTTCTTC
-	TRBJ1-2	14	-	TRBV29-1	CSVPTMDLPSGYTF	TGCAGCGTTCCAACCATGGACCTACCCTCCGGCTACACCTTC
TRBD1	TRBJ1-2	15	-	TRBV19	CASSIPAGGGYGYTF	TGTGCCAGTAGTATTCCCGCAGGGGGCGGCTATGGCTACACCTTC
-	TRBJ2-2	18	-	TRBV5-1	CASSGVVSGPGRSGELFF	TGCGCCAGCAGCGGAGTGGTATCGGGACCCGGGAGATCCGGGGAGCTGTTTTTT
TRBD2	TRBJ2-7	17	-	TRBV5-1	CASSQQSGGGSSYEQYF	TGCGCCAGCAGCCAGCAAAGCGGGGGAGGGAGCTCCTACGAGCAGTACTTC
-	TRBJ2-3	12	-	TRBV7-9	CASTLGASAQYF	TGTGCCAGCACCCTCGGGGCCTCGGCGCAGTATTTT
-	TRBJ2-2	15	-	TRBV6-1	CASSELTENTGELFF	TGTGCCAGCAGTGAACTGACAGAGAACACCGGGGAGCTGTTTTTT
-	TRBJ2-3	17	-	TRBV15	CATSRDVYLSNTDTQYF	TGTGCCACCAGCAGGGATGTATATCTCTCCAACACAGATACGCAGTATTTT
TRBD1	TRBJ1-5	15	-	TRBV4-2	CASSQSTGVYQPQHF	TGTGCCAGCAGCCAATCCACAGGGGTTTATCAGCCCCAGCATTTT
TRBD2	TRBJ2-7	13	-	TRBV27	CASSPGGGYEQYF	TGTGCCAGCAGTCCCGGGGGGGGCTACGAGCAGTACTTC
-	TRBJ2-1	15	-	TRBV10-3	CAISGGGATYNEQFF	TGTGCCATCAGTGGTGGGGGAGCCACCTACAATGAGCAGTTCTTC
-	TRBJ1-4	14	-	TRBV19	CASSIGGLDEKLFF	TGTGCCAGTAGTATAGGTGGTTTAGATGAAAAACTGTTTTTT
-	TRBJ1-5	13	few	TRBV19	CASSIYGDQPQHF	TGTGCCAGTAGTATTTACGGCGATCAGCCCCAGCATTTT
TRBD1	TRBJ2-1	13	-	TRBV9	CASSVGQFNEQFF	TGTGCCAGCAGCGTGGGACAGTTCAATGAGCAGTTCTTC
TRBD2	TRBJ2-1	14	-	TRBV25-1	CASSERLADNEQFF	TGTGCCAGCAGTGAACGGCTAGCGGACAATGAGCAGTTCTTC
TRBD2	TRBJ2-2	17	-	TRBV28	CASSISDGTSPGGELFF	TGTGCCAGCAGCATATCCGACGGGACTAGCCCCGGCGGGGAGCTGTTTTTT
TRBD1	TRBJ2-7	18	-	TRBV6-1	CASSEMDRGLPNSYEQYF	TGTGCCAGCAGTGAAATGGACAGGGGGCTTCCAAATTCCTACGAGCAGTACTTC
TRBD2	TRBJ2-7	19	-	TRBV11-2	CASSLGNLAGSVFNYEQYF	TGTGCCAGCAGCTTAGGTAACCTAGCGGGATCTGTTTTTAACTACGAGCAGTACTTC
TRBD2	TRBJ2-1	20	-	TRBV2	CASRMRDPLAGGPLYNEQFF	TGTGCCAGCCGGATGAGAGACCCTCTAGCGGGAGGGCCCTTATACAATGAGCAGTTCTTC
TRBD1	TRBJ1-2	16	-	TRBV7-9	CASSSIQGAFNYGYTF	TGTGCCAGCAGCTCGATACAGGGGGCGTTTAACTATGGCTACACCTTC
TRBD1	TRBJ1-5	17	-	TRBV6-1	CASSEKLGQGGRQPQHF	TGTGCCAGCAGTGAAAAGTTGGGACAGGGAGGGCGGCAGCCCCAGCATTTT
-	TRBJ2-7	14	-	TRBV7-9	CASSASRDSYEQYF	TGTGCCAGCAGCGCCTCGAGGGACTCCTACGAGCAGTACTTC
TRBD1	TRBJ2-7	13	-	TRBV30	CAWEQGTHFEQYF	TGTGCCTGGGAACAGGGGACCCACTTCGAGCAGTACTTC
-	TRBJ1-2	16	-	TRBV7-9	CASSGGNPPYHYGYTF	TGTGCTAGTTCGGGGGGCAACCCCCCATATCACTATGGCTACACCTTC
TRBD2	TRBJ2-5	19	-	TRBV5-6	CASSDSGTSGRVEQETQYF	TGTGCCAGCAGTGACAGCGGGACTAGCGGGAGGGTGGAACAAGAGACCCAGTACTTC
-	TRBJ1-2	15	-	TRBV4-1	CASSQVILAGLDYTF	TGCGCCAGCAGCCAAGTTATTCTGGCAGGTCTTGACTACACCTTC
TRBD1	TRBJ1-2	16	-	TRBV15	CATSEGGTELRYGYTF	TGTGCCACCAGCGAGGGGGGGACAGAATTACGTTATGGCTACACCTTC
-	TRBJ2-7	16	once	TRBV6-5	CASSYGAGLSSYEQYF	TGTGCCAGCAGCTACGGGGCAGGACTTTCCTCCTACGAGCAGTACTTC
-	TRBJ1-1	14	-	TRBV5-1	CASSLSGWGTEAFF	TGCGCCAGCAGCTTATCCGGGTGGGGCACTGAAGCTTTCTTT
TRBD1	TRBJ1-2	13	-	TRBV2	CAGINRGDYGYTF	TGTGCCGGAATAAACAGGGGGGACTATGGCTACACCTTC
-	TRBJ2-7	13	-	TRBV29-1	CSVESGSSYEQYF	TGCAGCGTTGAATCCGGGAGCTCCTACGAGCAGTACTTC
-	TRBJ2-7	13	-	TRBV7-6	CASSLADSYEQYF	TGTGCCAGCAGCTTAGCGGACAGTTACGAGCAGTACTTC
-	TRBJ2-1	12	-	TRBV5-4	CASSFTGFEQFF	TGTGCCAGCAGCTTCACAGGGTTTGAGCAGTTCTTC
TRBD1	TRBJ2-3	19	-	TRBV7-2	CASSLNVGGYSGGTDTQYF	TGTGCCAGCAGCTTAAATGTAGGGGGCTACTCAGGTGGGACAGATACGCAGTATTTT
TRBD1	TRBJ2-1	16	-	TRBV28	CASTPSGTGPYNEQFF	TGTGCCAGCACTCCTAGTGGGACAGGACCCTACAATGAGCAGTTCTTC
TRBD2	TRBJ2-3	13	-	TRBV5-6	CASSPGTSHTQYF	TGTGCCAGCAGCCCCGGGACTAGCCATACGCAGTATTTT
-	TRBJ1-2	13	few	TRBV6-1	CAYTAGLVYGYTF	TGTGCCTACACAGCGGGGCTCGTCTATGGCTACACCTTC
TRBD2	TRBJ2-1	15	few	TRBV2	CASSEQLLAGDEQFF	TGTGCCAGCAGTGAACAATTACTAGCGGGCGATGAGCAGTTCTTC
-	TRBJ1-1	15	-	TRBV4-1	CASSPGGGLNTEAFF	TGCGCCAGCAGCCCGGGGGGGGGCCTGAACACTGAAGCTTTCTTT
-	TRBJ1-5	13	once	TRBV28	CASSPGGNQPQHF	TGTGCCAGCAGTCCAGGGGGCAATCAGCCCCAGCATTTT
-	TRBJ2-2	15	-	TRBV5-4	CASSLVDDNTGELFF	TGTGCCAGCAGCTTGGTAGACGACAACACCGGGGAGCTGTTTTTT
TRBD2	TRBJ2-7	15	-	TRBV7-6	CASSLGLAGGYEQYF	TGTGCCAGCAGCTTAGGACTAGCGGGAGGCTACGAGCAGTACTTC
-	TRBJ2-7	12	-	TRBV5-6	CASSGLNYEQYF	TGTGCCAGCAGCGGGCTAAACTACGAGCAGTACTTC
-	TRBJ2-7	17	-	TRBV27	CASSSYWAKGFSYEQYF	TGTGCCAGCAGTTCCTATTGGGCTAAGGGGTTCTCCTACGAGCAGTACTTC
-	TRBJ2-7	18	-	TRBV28	CASSSIDQGHSIVYEQYF	TGTGCCAGCAGTTCGATCGACCAAGGACATAGTATAGTCTACGAGCAGTACTTC
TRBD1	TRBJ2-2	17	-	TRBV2	CASMEGQGAMNTGELFF	TGTGCCAGCATGGAGGGACAGGGGGCAATGAACACCGGGGAGCTGTTTTTT
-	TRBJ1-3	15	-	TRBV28	CASSSSKGAGNTIYF	TGTGCCAGCAGTTCCTCGAAGGGAGCTGGAAACACCATATATTTT
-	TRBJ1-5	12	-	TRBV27	CATGTGHQPQHF	TGTGCCACGGGGACGGGACATCAGCCCCAGCATTTT
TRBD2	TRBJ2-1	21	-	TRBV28	CASSLPAAGRDPRSSYNEQFF	TGTGCCAGCAGTTTACCTGCAGCAGGGAGGGACCCCAGGAGCTCCTACAATGAGCAGTTCTTC
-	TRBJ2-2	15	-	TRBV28	CASSLMDTNTGELFF	TGTGCCAGCAGTTTAATGGACACTAACACCGGGGAGCTGTTTTTT
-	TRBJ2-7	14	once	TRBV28	CASSPEGGHYEQYF	TGTGCCAGCAGTCCTGAGGGGGGCCACTACGAGCAGTACTTC
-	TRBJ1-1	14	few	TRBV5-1	CASSLRGPNTEAFF	TGCGCCAGCAGCTTAAGGGGCCCGAACACTGAAGCTTTCTTT
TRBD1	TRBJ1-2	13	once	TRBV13	CASSPRGPYGYTF	TGTGCCAGCAGCCCCAGGGGGCCCTACGGCTACACCTTC
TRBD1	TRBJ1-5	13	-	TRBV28	CASSPTGSQPQHF	TGTGCCAGCAGCCCGACAGGGTCTCAGCCCCAGCATTTT